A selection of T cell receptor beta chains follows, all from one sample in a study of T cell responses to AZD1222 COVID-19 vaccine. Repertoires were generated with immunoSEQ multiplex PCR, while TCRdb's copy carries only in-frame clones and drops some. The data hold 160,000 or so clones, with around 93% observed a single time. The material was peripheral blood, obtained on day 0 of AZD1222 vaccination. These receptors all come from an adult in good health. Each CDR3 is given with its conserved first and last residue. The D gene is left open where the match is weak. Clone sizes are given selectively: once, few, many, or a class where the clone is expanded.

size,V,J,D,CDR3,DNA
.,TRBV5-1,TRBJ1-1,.,CASSLSGDGNTEAFF,TGCGCCAGCAGCTTGAGCGGGGATGGGAACACTGAAGCTTTCTTT
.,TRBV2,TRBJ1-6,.,CASSPTGPQGNSPLHF,TGTGCCAGCAGTCCCACAGGCCCCCAGGGGAATTCACCCCTCCACTTT
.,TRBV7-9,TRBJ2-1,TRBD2,CASRQGGASGSRYNEQFF,TGTGCCAGCAGACAAGGGGGGGCTAGCGGGAGCAGGTACAATGAGCAGTTCTTC
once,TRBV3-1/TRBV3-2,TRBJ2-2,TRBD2,CASSRSGTSGGITGELFF,TGTGCCAGCAGCCGCTCCGGGACTAGCGGGGGGATCACCGGGGAGCTGTTTTTT
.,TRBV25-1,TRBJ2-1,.,CASSGPQAYNEQFF,TGTGCCAGCAGTGGACCACAAGCCTACAATGAGCAGTTCTTC
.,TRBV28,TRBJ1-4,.,CASSPGRATNEKLFF,TGTGCCAGCAGTCCGGGACGGGCAACTAATGAAAAACTGTTTTTT
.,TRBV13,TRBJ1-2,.,CASSLNTGYNYGYTF,TGTGCCAGCAGCTTAAACACAGGTTATAACTATGGCTACACCTTC
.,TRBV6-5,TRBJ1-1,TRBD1,CASSNTGGSEAFF,TGTGCCAGCAGTAATACAGGGGGCTCTGAAGCTTTCTTT
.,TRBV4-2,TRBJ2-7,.,CASSQAGDYVEQYF,TGTGCCAGCAGCCAAGCGGGAGACTATGTCGAGCAGTACTTC
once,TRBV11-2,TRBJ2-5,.,CASSLVGPTGETQYF,TGTGCCAGCAGCTTAGTGGGCCCTACGGGAGAGACCCAGTACTTC
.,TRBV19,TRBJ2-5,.,CASSIADGARTQYF,TGTGCCAGTAGTATTGCGGACGGGGCACGGACCCAGTACTTC
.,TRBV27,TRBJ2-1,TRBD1,CASSLGQGRRNEQFF,TGTGCCAGCAGTTTGGGACAGGGCAGGAGGAATGAGCAGTTCTTC
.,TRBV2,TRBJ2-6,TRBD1,CARGQGLSGANVLTF,TGTGCCAGAGGACAGGGGCTCTCTGGGGCCAACGTCCTGACTTTC
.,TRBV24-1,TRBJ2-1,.,CATSDQTGNRVYNEQFF,TGTGCCACCAGTGATCAAACCGGGAACAGGGTTTACAATGAGCAGTTCTTC
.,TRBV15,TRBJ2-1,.,CATSNTGSYNEQFF,TGTGCCACCAGCAACACAGGCTCCTACAATGAGCAGTTCTTC
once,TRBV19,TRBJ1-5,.,CASSIDDNQPQHF,TGTGCCAGTAGTATAGATGACAATCAGCCCCAGCATTTT
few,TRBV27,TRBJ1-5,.,CASRGRGQPQHF,TGTGCCAGCAGGGGCCGAGGTCAGCCCCAGCATTTT
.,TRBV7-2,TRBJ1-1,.,CASSLVRGNTEAFF,TGTGCCAGCAGCTTAGTCAGGGGGAACACTGAAGCTTTCTTT
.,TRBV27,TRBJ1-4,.,CATKTGHNEKLFF,TGTGCCACGAAAACAGGACATAATGAAAAACTGTTTTTT
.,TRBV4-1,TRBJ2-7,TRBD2,CASSQDRTSGRFSYEQYF,TGCGCCAGCAGCCAAGACCGGACTAGCGGGAGGTTCTCCTACGAGCAGTACTTC
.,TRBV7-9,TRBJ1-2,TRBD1,CASSPGQATNYGYTF,TGTGCCAGCAGCCCCGGACAGGCTACGAACTATGGCTACACCTTC
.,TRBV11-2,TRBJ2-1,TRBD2,CASSLWVTGGGNEQFF,TGTGCCAGCAGCTTGTGGGTAACGGGAGGGGGGAATGAGCAGTTCTTC
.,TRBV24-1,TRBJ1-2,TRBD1,CATGDRVFFDGYTF,TGTGCCACCGGGGACAGGGTATTTTTTGATGGCTACACCTTC